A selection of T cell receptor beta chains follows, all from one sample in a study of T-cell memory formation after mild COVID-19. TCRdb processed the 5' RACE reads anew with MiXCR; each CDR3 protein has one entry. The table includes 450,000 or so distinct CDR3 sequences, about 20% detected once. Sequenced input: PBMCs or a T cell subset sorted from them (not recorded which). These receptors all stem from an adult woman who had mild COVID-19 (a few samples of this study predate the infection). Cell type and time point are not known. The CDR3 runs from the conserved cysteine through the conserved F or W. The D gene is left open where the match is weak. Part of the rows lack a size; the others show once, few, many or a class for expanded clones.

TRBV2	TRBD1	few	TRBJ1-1	CASRGTGYTEAFF	TGTGCCAGCAGGGGGACAGGGTACACTGAAGCTTTCTTT
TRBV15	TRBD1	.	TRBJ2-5	CATSRPTGGQETQYF	TGTGCCACCAGCAGACCTACAGGGGGGCAAGAGACCCAGTACTTC
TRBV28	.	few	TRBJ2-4	CASSLGPRGPTNIQYF	TGTGCCAGCAGTTTGGGGCCCCGAGGCCCCACAAACATTCAGTACTTC
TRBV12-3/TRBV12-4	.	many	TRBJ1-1	CASSFTQNTEAFF	TGTGCCAGCAGTTTTACACAGAACACTGAAGCTTTCTTT
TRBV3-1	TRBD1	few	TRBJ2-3	CASSLLQGADTQYF	TGTGCCAGCAGTCTCCTACAGGGGGCAGATACGCAGTATTTT
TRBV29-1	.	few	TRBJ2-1	CSVADGNEQFF	TGCAGCGTTGCGGACGGCAATGAGCAGTTCTTC
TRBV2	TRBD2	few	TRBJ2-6	CASNRLAVDSGANVLTF	TGTGCCAGCAATCGACTAGCGGTAGACTCTGGGGCCAACGTCCTGACTTTC
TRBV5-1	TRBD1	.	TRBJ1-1	CASSTGTGSPSTEAFF	TGCGCCAGCTCAACCGGGACAGGGTCCCCGAGCACTGAAGCTTTCTTT
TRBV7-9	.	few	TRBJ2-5	CASSPAPGEGYQETQYF	TGTGCCAGCTCCCCGGCCCCGGGGGAAGGATACCAAGAGACCCAGTACTTC
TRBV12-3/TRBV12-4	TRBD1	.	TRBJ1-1	CASSPTGQGFSEAFF	TGTGCCAGCAGCCCCACGGGACAGGGGTTTTCTGAAGCTTTCTTT
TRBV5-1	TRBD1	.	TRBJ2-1	CASSVTQGTYNEQFF	TGCGCCAGCAGCGTCACACAGGGGACCTACAATGAGCAGTTCTTC
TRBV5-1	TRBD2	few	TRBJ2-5	CASSLLRGGYQETQYF	TGCGCCAGCAGCTTGTTACGGGGGGGATACCAAGAGACCCAGTACTTC
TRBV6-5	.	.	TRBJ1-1	CASSYMSATLNTEAFF	TGTGCCAGCAGTTACATGTCAGCCACCTTGAACACTGAAGCTTTCTTT
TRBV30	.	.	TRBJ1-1	CAWTWGVNTEAFF	TGTGCCTGGACTTGGGGTGTGAACACTGAAGCTTTCTTT
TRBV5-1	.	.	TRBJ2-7	CASSLGWTEYEQYF	TGCGCCAGCAGCTTGGGATGGACGGAGTACGAGCAGTACTTC
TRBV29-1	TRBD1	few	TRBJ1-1	CSVGQGDTEAFF	TGCAGCGTGGGACAGGGGGACACTGAAGCTTTCTTT
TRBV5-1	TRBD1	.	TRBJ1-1	CASSWARGPTEAFF	TGCGCCAGCAGCTGGGCGAGGGGGCCCACTGAAGCTTTCTTT
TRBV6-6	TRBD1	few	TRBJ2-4	CASSRTGPENIQYF	TGTGCCAGCAGTAGGACAGGGCCGGAAAACATTCAGTACTTC
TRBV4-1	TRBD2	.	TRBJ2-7	CASSQENLFSGESSYEQYF	TGCGCCAGCAGCCAAGAGAACCTTTTTAGCGGGGAGAGCTCCTACGAGCAGTACTTC
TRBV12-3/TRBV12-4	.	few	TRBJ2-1	CASSLSQGEVNEQFF	TGTGCCAGCAGTTTAAGTCAGGGAGAGGTCAATGAGCAGTTCTTC
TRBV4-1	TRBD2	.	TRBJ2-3	CASSRATAGERTDTQYF	TGCGCCAGCAGCCGGGCCACAGCGGGGGAGCGCACAGATACGCAGTATTTT
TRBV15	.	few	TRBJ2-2	CATGSVFGELFF	TGTGCCACCGGTTCTGTTTTTGGGGAGCTGTTTTTT
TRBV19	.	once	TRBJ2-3	CASSRGRGDTQYF	TGTGCCAGTAGTCGCGGAAGGGGGGATACGCAGTATTTT
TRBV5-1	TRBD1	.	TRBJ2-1	CASSLVVRDRGNEQFF	TGCGCCAGCAGCTTGGTAGTCCGGGACAGGGGCAATGAGCAGTTCTTC
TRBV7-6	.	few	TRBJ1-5	CASSVRVDQPQHF	TGTGCCAGCAGCGTCAGGGTGGATCAGCCCCAGCATTTT
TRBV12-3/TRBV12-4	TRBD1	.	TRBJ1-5	CASSLGYFGTGVVSGNQPQHF	TGTGCCAGCAGTTTAGGGTATTTTGGGACAGGGGTCGTGTCTGGCAATCAGCCCCAGCATTTT
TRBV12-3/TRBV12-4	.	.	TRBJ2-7	CASSSHGLVYEQYF	TGTGCCAGCAGTTCCCACGGACTCGTCTACGAGCAGTACTTC
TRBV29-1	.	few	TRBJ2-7	CSVRDGIYEQYF	TGCAGCGTTAGAGACGGAATCTACGAGCAGTACTTC
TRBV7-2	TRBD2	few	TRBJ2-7	CASSLGMGLAGESDYEQYF	TGTGCCAGCAGCTTGGGGATGGGACTAGCGGGAGAGTCTGACTACGAGCAGTACTTC
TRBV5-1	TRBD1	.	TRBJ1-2	CASSIWTGGSYGYTF	TGCGCCAGCAGCATATGGACAGGGGGATCCTATGGCTACACCTTC
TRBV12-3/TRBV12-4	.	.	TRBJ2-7	CASTPSLARHYEQYF	TGTGCCAGCACCCCGTCGTTGGCTAGACACTACGAGCAGTACTTC
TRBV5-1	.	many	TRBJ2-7	CASKTESYEQYF	TGCGCCAGCAAGACGGAGAGCTACGAGCAGTACTTC
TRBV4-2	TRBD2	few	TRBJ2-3	CASRLRASGISSTDTQYF	TGTGCCAGCAGGTTGCGGGCTAGCGGGATATCTAGCACAGATACGCAGTATTTT
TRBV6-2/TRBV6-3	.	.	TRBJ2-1	CASSYSRGAGSRNEQFF	TGTGCCAGCAGTTACTCGAGGGGCGCGGGGTCTAGGAATGAGCAGTTCTTC
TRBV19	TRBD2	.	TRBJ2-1	CATGLIRGGTYNEQFF	TGTGCCACAGGGTTAATCCGGGGGGGTACCTACAATGAGCAGTTCTTC
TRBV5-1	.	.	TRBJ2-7	CASSSDSGNEQYF	TGCGCCAGCAGCTCGGACAGCGGTAACGAGCAGTACTTC
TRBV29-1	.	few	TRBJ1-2	CSVEEQGRYGYTF	TGCAGCGTTGAAGAGCAGGGGCGGTATGGCTACACCTTC
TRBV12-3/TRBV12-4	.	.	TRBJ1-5	CASSAEHRDLYQPQHF	TGTGCCAGCAGTGCAGAACACCGGGACTTGTATCAGCCCCAGCATTTT
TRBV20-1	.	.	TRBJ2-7	CSANQVAYEQYF	TGCAGTGCTAACCAGGTAGCCTACGAGCAGTACTTC
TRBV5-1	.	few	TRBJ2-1	CASSLRGESYNEQFF	TGCGCCAGCAGCTTGAGAGGGGAGTCCTACAATGAGCAGTTCTTC
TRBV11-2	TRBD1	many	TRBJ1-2	CASSFGGTAKMEGGYTF	TGTGCCAGCAGCTTCGGGGGGACAGCCAAAATGGAAGGTGGCTACACCTTC
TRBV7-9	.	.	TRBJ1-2	CASSLGGLTWDGYTF	TGTGCCAGCAGCTTAGGCGGCCTTACTTGGGATGGCTACACCTTC
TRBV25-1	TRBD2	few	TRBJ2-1	CASSERESFHNEQFF	TGTGCCAGCAGTGAGCGGGAGTCGTTCCACAATGAGCAGTTCTTC
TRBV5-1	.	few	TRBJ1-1	CASSPGQQNTEAFF	TGCGCCAGCAGCCCGGGACAACAGAACACTGAAGCTTTCTTT
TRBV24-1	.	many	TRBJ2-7	CATSAGSYEQYF	TGTGCCACCAGTGCCGGATCCTACGAGCAGTACTTC
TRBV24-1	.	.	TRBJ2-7	CAPERHRGGHEQYF	TGTGCCCCCGAACGCCATAGGGGGGGCCACGAGCAGTACTTC
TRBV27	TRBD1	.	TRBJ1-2	CASSRQGLRGYTF	TGTGCCAGCAGCAGACAGGGTCTTCGGGGCTACACCTTC
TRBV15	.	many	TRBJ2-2	CATGRGGASTGELFF	TGTGCCACCGGTAGGGGGGGGGCGAGCACCGGGGAGCTGTTTTTT
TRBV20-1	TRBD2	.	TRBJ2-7	CSAREASGFYEQYF	TGCAGTGCTAGAGAGGCTAGCGGGTTTTACGAGCAGTACTTC
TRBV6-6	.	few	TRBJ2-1	CASSTREGGYNEQFF	TGTGCCAGCAGTACCCGGGAAGGGGGGTACAATGAGCAGTTCTTC
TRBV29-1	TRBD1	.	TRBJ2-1	CSVGLTGGIYNEQFF	TGCAGCGTTGGGTTGACAGGGGGTATCTACAATGAGCAGTTCTTC
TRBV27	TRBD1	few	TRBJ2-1	CASSSKDRAYNEQFF	TGTGCCAGCAGTAGCAAGGACAGGGCTTACAATGAGCAGTTCTTC
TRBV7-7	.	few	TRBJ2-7	CASSPGAPHSYEQYF	TGTGCTAGCAGCCCCGGGGCCCCGCATTCCTACGAGCAGTACTTC
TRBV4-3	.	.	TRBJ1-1	CASSQVLQGGTEAFF	TGCGCCAGCAGCCAAGTCTTACAGGGAGGGACTGAAGCTTTCTTT
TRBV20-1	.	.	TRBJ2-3	CSATWGLDTQYF	TGCAGTGCTACCTGGGGGTTGGATACGCAGTATTTT
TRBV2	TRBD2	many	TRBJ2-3	CASSEGNSGLRYF	TGTGCCAGCAGTGAGGGGAATAGCGGGTTAAGGTATTTT
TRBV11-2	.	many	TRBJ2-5	CASSLGWGETQYF	TGTGCCAGCAGCTTAGGTTGGGGAGAGACCCAGTACTTC
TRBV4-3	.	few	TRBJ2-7	CASSPGGGISYEQYF	TGCGCCAGCAGCCCAGGAGGCGGGATCTCCTACGAGCAGTACTTC
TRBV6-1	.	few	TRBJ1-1	CASRGVGTWLSEAFF	TGTGCCAGCAGAGGGGTGGGGACTTGGCTATCTGAAGCTTTCTTT
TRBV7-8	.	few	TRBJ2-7	CASSLATSYEQYF	TGTGCCAGCAGCTTAGCGACCTCCTACGAGCAGTACTTC